Presented here are 22 T cell receptor beta chains from one specimen sequenced in a study of CD8+CD57+ T cells in acquired aplastic anemia. Template material for TCR beta VDJ and CDR3 profiling consisted of genomic DNA. One entry per CDR3 protein results from TCRdb running MiXCR on the reads. Here the sample spans around 250,000 distinct CDR3 sequences, 45% to 65% being singletons. Sequencing used sorted CD4+, CD8+, or CD8+CD57+ T cells (not recorded which) from PBMCs. These TCRs come from a human donor with severe aplastic anemia or a healthy control (not recorded which).

This clonotype has at least ten counts. V gene TRBV9 combines with J gene TRBJ1-5, with D possibly being TRBD1 (5 bases). V shed 4 bases and J shed 1 base, with 9 bases lying between them. Germline CDR1 SGDLS, CDR2 YYNGEE. The CDR3 is 14 residues long. The CDR3 is CASSPRDSNQPQHF. CDR3 bases: TGTGCCAGCAGCCCCCGGGACAGCAATCAGCCCCAGCATTTT.

The chain links TRBV18 to TRBJ1-3; unclear D gene. The CDR3 consists of 15 residues. Germline V gene sequence: CDR1 KGHSH, CDR2 LQKENI. Trimming left V 3 bases short and J 0 bases short, with 9 bases between. The CDR3 DNA follows: TGTGCCAGCTCACCGCGGGGAAGCTCTGGAAACACCATATATTTT. This encodes CASSPRGSSGNTIYF.

The sample holds a few counts of this clonotype. The CDR3 is CATSSRAGNQPQHF. The DNA for the CDR3 is TGTGCCACCAGCAGCAGGGCCGGTAATCAGCCCCAGCATTTT. The rearrangement links TRBV15 to TRBJ1-5; TRBD1 is a possible D gene (5 bases). Trimming removed 3 bases at V and 4 bases at J, with 10 bases between. CDR3 size: 14 residues. Germline V lookup: CDR1 LNHNV, CDR2 YYDKDF (reference sequence).

This clonotype was counted many times. This sequence joins TRBV5-8 and TRBJ2-3, with 7 bases lining up with TRBD2. The CDR3 covers 13 residues. Germline V lookup: CDR1 SGHTS, CDR2 YDEGEE. V lost 5 bases, J lost 6 bases, and 6 bases stayed unmatched. The CDR3 bases are TGTGCCAGCAGGCGGGGGACCACCGATACGCAGTATTTT. Residues: CASRRGTTDTQYF.

This CDR3 reads CASSLTGGRGTEAFF. CDR3 sequence (DNA): TGTGCCAGCAGCTTGACAGGGGGCAGGGGCACTGAAGCTTTCTTT. The V and J genes are TRBV7-3 and TRBJ1-1; 10 positions agree with TRBD1. Germline V gene sequence: CDR1 SGHTA, CDR2 FQGTGA. V lost 3 bases, J lost 4 bases, and 5 bases stayed unmatched. The CDR3 totals 15 residues.

This chain uses TRBV11-2 with TRBJ1-2; the D is unclear. This CDR3 contains 13 residues. Between the trimmed V and J ends, which lost 2 bases and 6 bases, there was a span of 10 bases. Germline V gene sequence: CDR1 SGHAT, CDR2 FQNNGV. CDR3 in amino acids: CASSLIPQHGYTF. The CDR3 coding sequence is TGTGCCAGCAGCTTAATCCCACAACATGGCTACACCTTC.

Many counts were recorded for this clonotype. CDR3 region: CASIRDRTSGANVLTF. CDR3 nucleotides: TGTGCCAGCATTCGGGACAGAACCTCTGGGGCCAACGTCCTGACTTTC. The genes are TRBV2 and TRBJ2-6; TRBD1 matches 7 bases. CDR1 is SNHLY and CDR2 is FYNNEI in the germline V gene. This CDR3 has 16 residues. With V trimmed by 7 bases and J by 0 bases, 6 bases remained unmatched.

The chain recombines TRBV6-5 with TRBJ2-2, with unresolved D. CDR3 length: 15 residues. The ends were cut back, 2 bases at V and 2 bases at J, with 9 bases in the middle. CDR1 and CDR2 (germline): MNHEY, SVGAGI. CDR3 loop: CASSYGIFNTGELFF. DNA of the CDR3: TGTGCCAGCAGTTACGGCATCTTTAACACCGGGGAGCTGTTTTTT.

This clonotype was seen at least ten times. This chain links TRBV7-8 with TRBJ1-2; tentative D call: TRBD1 (6 bases). Germline V gene sequence: CDR1 SGHVS, CDR2 FQNEAQ. The V gene lost 0 bases and the J gene lost 6 bases, with 17 bases spanning the gap. This CDR3 comprises 16 residues. Written as DNA, the CDR3 is TGTGCCAGCAGCTTAGCTTACTGGGACACAGTCGATGGCTACACCTTC. Translation gives CASSLAYWDTVDGYTF. Together with reference TRBV7-8 and TRBJ1-2, the CDR3 gives the full variable domain: GAGVSQSPRYKVAKRGQDVALRCDPISGHVSLFWYQQALGQGPEFLTYFQNEAQLDKSGLPSDRFFAERPEGSVSTLKIQRTQQEDSAVYLCASSLAYWDTVDGYTFGSGTRLTVV.

CDR3 nucleotide sequence: TGTGCCAGCAGAGCGACAGGGTGGGAAGGTGAAGCTTTCTTT. This encodes CASRATGWEGEAFF. The rearrangement uses TRBV2 and TRBJ1-1, with 7 positions matching TRBD1. V lost 6 bases to trimming and J lost 7 bases; unmatched junction nucleotides: 11. The CDR3 consists of 14 residues. Germline CDR1 is SNHLY and CDR2 is FYNNEI.

The chain employs TRBV7-3 and TRBJ2-5; a possible D gene is TRBD1 (8 bases). The assigned J gene may be wrong: the sequence end matches TRBJ2-7 better. The CDR3 totals 16 residues. Germline CDR1 reads SGHTA; CDR2 reads FQGTGA. CDR3 loop: CASSLSTGGDGYEQYF. CDR3 coding DNA: TGTGCCAGCAGCTTAAGTACAGGGGGGGATGGCTACGAGCAGTACTTC.

V and J are TRBV7-3 and TRBJ2-5; D not resolved. V gave up 5 bases and J gave up 3 bases, with 10 bases separating them. The CDR3 length is 13 residues. Germline CDR1 SGHTA, CDR2 FQGTGA. CDR3 in DNA: TGTGCCAGCAGCCCCGACACGGAAGAGACCCAGTACTTC. This gives the protein CASSPDTEETQYF.

Only one count was recorded for this clonotype. The rearrangement links TRBV2 to TRBJ1-6, with D perhaps matching TRBD1 (5 bases). The CDR3 spans 15 residues. The V end was cut by 6 bases, the J end by 6 bases, with 15 bases between. The V gene's germline CDR1 is SNHLY and CDR2 FYNNEI. The CDR3 here is CASRRGRIANSPLHF. For the CDR3, the DNA is TGTGCCAGCAGGAGGGGTAGGATCGCTAATTCACCCCTCCACTTT.

This clonotype was counted ten times or more. The chain is built from TRBV12-3 or TRBV12-4 and TRBJ2-7; 7 bases line up with TRBD1. This CDR3 contains 14 residues. Trimming cost V 6 bases and J 3 bases; bases outside gene matches: 8. The CDR3 DNA follows: TGTGCCAGCAGCCCGGGACAGCCTGACTACGAGCAGTACTTC. It translates to CASSPGQPDYEQYF.

The CDR3 sequence: CSARDGSGSGNTIYF. DNA for the CDR3: TGCAGTGCTAGAGACGGGTCAGGGTCTGGAAACACCATATATTTT. The rearrangement links TRBV20-1 to TRBJ1-3; a possible D gene is TRBD1 (5 bases). Germline V CDR1 and CDR2: DFQATT, SNEGSKA (reference sequence). The CDR3 is 15 amino acids. Between the trimmed V and J ends, which lost 0 bases and 1 base, there was a span of 10 bases.

This clonotype was observed at least ten times. The chain carries TRBV20-1 and TRBJ2-1, with 13 bases that match TRBD2. The CDR3 contains 16 residues. Unmatched junction bases numbered 11, after V lost 2 bases and J lost 10 bases. Germline V gene data show CDR1 as DFQATT and CDR2 as SNEGSKA (reference sequence). For the CDR3, the DNA is TGCAGTGCTAGACAAACTAGCGGGGGGGCCTTAGGGGAGCAGTTCTTC. This gives the protein CSARQTSGGALGEQFF.

As regards this clonotype: The junction departs from the called germline gene at one end, perhaps through a read error. The chain couples TRBV27 to TRBJ1-2, with TRBD1 matching over 7 bases. Germline V gene lookup returns CDR1 MNHEY and CDR2 SMNVEV (reference sequence). The CDR3 consists of 13 residues. The CDR3 is CVSRPQGTYGYTF. The DNA for the CDR3 is TGTGTCAGCAGACCACAGGGGACCTATGGCTACACCTTC.

The chain uses TRBV2 and TRBJ2-7; D is possibly TRBD2 (5 bases). V dropped 9 bases and J dropped 0 bases, with 12 bases sitting between them. Germline V gene lookup returns CDR1 SNHLY and CDR2 FYNNEI. The CDR3 is made up of 13 amino acids. This CDR3 reads CASVDGDSYEQYF. The CDR3 region has the DNA TGTGCCAGTGTGGACGGGGACTCCTACGAGCAGTACTTC. Full variable domain (remainder filled in from reference TRBV2 and TRBJ2-7): EPEVTQTPSHQVTQMGQEVILRCVPISNHLYFYWYRQILGQKVEFLVSFYNNEISEKSEIFDDQFSVERPDGSNFTLKIRSTKLEDSAMYFCASVDGDSYEQYFGPGTRLTVT.

The rearrangement joins TRBV19 to TRBJ2-1, with D possibly matching TRBD1 (6 bases). Trimming took 3 bases from V and 4 from J, leaving 13 bases between them. Germline values: CDR1 LNHDA, CDR2 SQIVND (reference sequence). This CDR3 is 15 amino acids long. CDR3 amino acids: CASSIGGAGYNEQFF. CDR3 nucleotide sequence: TGTGCCAGTAGTATTGGGGGCGCAGGGTACAATGAGCAGTTCTTC.

This clonotype was recorded many times. This chain links TRBV6-1 with TRBJ1-4, with 8 bases matching TRBD1. Germline V gives CDR1 MNHNS, CDR2 SASEGT. This CDR3 has 15 residues. The V gene end was trimmed by 4 bases and the J gene end by 7 bases; junction bases not matched to a gene: 8. CDR3 in amino acids: CASSVPGQDREKLFF. As DNA, the CDR3 is TGTGCCAGCAGTGTCCCGGGACAGGATCGTGAAAAACTGTTTTTT.

This clonotype was detected only once. V and J are TRBV7-3 and TRBJ2-7; D is possibly TRBD1 (6 bases). V gave up 2 bases and J gave up 3 bases, with 20 bases separating them. From germline, CDR1 is SGHTA and CDR2 FQGTGA. The CDR3 has 17 residues. CDR3 nucleotides: TGTGCCAGCAGCTTAGGCCCCGCGCTGGACAGCGACTACGAGCAGTACTTC. It yields the protein CASSLGPALDSDYEQYF. The full variable domain, rest sourced from reference TRBV7-3 and TRBJ2-7, is GAGVSQTPSNKVTEKGKYVELRCDPISGHTALYWYRQSLGQGPEFLIYFQGTGAADDSGLPNDRFFAVRPEGSVSTLKIQRTERGDSAVYLCASSLGPALDSDYEQYFGPGTRLTVT.

This clonotype was observed many times. This chain joins TRBV6-5 and TRBJ1-2; 8 nucleotides match TRBD1. This CDR3 is built from 13 residues. Germline V gene data show CDR1 as MNHEY and CDR2 as SVGAGI. V lost 8 bases to trimming and J lost 6 bases; unmatched junction nucleotides: 8. As DNA, the CDR3 is TGTGCCAGCGAGAACAGGGGGAGGGATGGCTACACCTTC. This translates into CASENRGRDGYTF.